The clone carrying this TCR beta chain was observed a handful of times. This sample was taken from a study of cytomegalovirus exposure and HLA in healthy donors. PCR primers comprised 60 Vbeta and 13 Jbeta primers. Clones were read by immunoSEQ multiplex PCR, and TCRdb kept only the in-frame ones, dropping some. The sample holds some 130,000 clones, around four fifths seen once. From germline, CDR1 is MNHNS and CDR2 SASEGT. V lost 1 base and J 5 bases, leaving 12 bases between the germline ends. This CDR3 has 15 residues. The sequenced material came from PBMCs. The receptor was derived from a female donor in good health and CMV-seronegative. The V and J genes are TRBV6-1 and TRBJ1-5; possible D gene TRBD1, 6 bases. The CDR3, as DNA: TGTGCCAGCAGTGAAGTGGAAGGGGGTGATCAGCCCCAGCATTTT. Its translation: CASSEVEGGDQPQHF.